This TCR beta chain appears in the sequencing data of a study of cytomegalovirus exposure and HLA in healthy donors. Across the whole study: Earlier work reported 100 million or so unique TCR beta sequences from about 200 million T cells.

In the PCR, 60 Vbeta and 13 Jbeta primers were used. TCRdb's copy holds only in-frame clones and misses some; the assay was immunoSEQ multiplex PCR. This table holds roughly 180,000 clones, roughly 78% found once. With respect to this clone: Its antigen is undetermined.

Though nominally healthy at sampling, donors likely had unrecorded immune exposures. Overall study results and limits: Several of the most significant clusters appeared linked to common viral pathogens, based on a later analysis.

The sequence was obtained from a woman under 40 in good health and CMV-seronegative. The specimen sequenced was PBMCs.

Written as DNA, the CDR3 is TGCGCCAGCAGCGACCCGGGACAGGGGGACACTGAAGCTTTCTTT. Translated: CASSDPGQGDTEAFF. This chain joins TRBV5-1 and TRBJ1-1; 11 nucleotides agree with TRBD1. The junction had 5 bases not matched to a gene; V was cut back by 4 bases and J by 3 bases. The germline CDR1 and CDR2 sequences are SGHRS and YFSETQ. The CDR3 covers 15 residues.